The 5 T cell receptor beta chains below come from one sample, sequenced in a study of vaccination and CD4 T cells after COVID-19. These receptors' targets are unknown. As to treatment: roughly 10-day PBMC culture with coronavirus spike peptide pools or control peptides (ViraFEST assay). CD4+ T cells of the unexposed donor were collected before the COVID-19 pandemic (2011-2018). Cultured CD4+ T cell DNA underwent sequencing with the Oncomine TCR Beta short-read assay. The template was genomic DNA from cultured CD4+ T cells. TCRdb used MiXCR to reprocess the PCR reads, holding one entry per CDR3 protein. This sample has more than 9,000 distinct CDR3 sequences; about 35% occur once, and the top ten carry 25% to 30%. The specimen was CD4+ T cells from blood, cultured in vitro. The receptors derive from a human donor in good health.

The chain combines TRBV7-2 with TRBJ1-2; a possible D gene is TRBD1 (5 bases). This CDR3 contains 16 residues. Trimming took off 2 bases at V and 6 bases at J, with 19 bases between the two ends. Looked up from germline, CDR1 is SGHTA and CDR2 is FQGNSA. CDR3: CASSLWEGLPPDGYTF. CDR3 nucleotides: TGTGCCAGCAGCTTATGGGAGGGGCTCCCCCCCGATGGCTACACCTTC.

The chain recombines TRBV21-1 with TRBJ1-5. TRBV21-1 is given as a pseudogene. The CDR3 sequence is 13 residues long. CDR3 in DNA: TGTGCCAGCAGCAATCAGGGCAATCAGCCCCAGCATTTT. Its protein product is CASSNQGNQPQHF.

This clonotype was seen only a few times. The V gene is TRBV6-1, the J gene TRBJ1-1; TRBD1 is a possible D gene (6 bases). Per germline, CDR1 MNHNS and CDR2 SASEGT. There are 14 residues in the CDR3. Trimming cost V 6 bases and J 3 bases, with 14 bases left between them. The CDR3 region is CASRERGGHTEAFF. CDR3 sequence (DNA): TGTGCCAGCAGAGAGCGCGGGGGCCACACTGAAGCTTTCTTT.

There are a few counts of this clonotype. V and J are TRBV28 and TRBJ2-7; 8 bases are a match to TRBD2. The CDR3 covers 15 residues. J was trimmed by 2 bases and V by 2 bases; bases with no gene match: 5. The germline V gene has CDR1 MDHEN and CDR2 SYDVKM. Here the CDR3 reads CASSLGGGLAYEQYF. As DNA, the CDR3 is TGTGCCAGCAGTTTAGGAGGGGGACTAGCCTACGAGCAGTACTTC. The full variable domain, completed using reference TRBV28 and TRBJ2-7, is DVKVTQSSRYLVKRTGEKVFLECVQDMDHENMFWYRQDPGLGLRLIYFSYDVKMKEKGDIPEGYSVSREKKERFSLILESASTNQTSMYLCASSLGGGLAYEQYFGPGTRLTVT.

There are a few counts of this clonotype. This chain joins TRBV7-8 and TRBJ2-3; no firm D call. Germline V gene sequence: CDR1 SGHVS, CDR2 FQNEAQ. V was cut by 5 bases and J by 6 bases, with 12 bases left in between. This CDR3 is 13 amino acids long. CDR3 sequence reads: CASSPPRADTQYF. CDR3 sequence (DNA): TGTGCCAGCAGCCCCCCCCGCGCGGATACGCAGTATTTT.